This T cell receptor (beta chain) is from a study of CD8 T cells in ankylosing spondylitis. The sample holds many counts of this clonotype. The antigen remains unidentified. The CDR3 spans 14 residues. CDR1 and CDR2 (germline): WSHSY, SAAADI. Trimming removed 4 bases from V and 1 base from J, with 11 bases in between. Overall study findings and caveats: Several highly homologous variants formed a TCR beta motif that appeared characteristic of ankylosing spondylitis blood.

MiXCR was run by TCRdb on the 5' RACE reads, yielding one entry per CDR3 protein. This sample carries roughly 260,000 distinct CDR3 sequences, 20% of them seen once, and the ten largest clones take 7.5% to 9.5%. The chain has TRBV10-2 and TRBJ2-7; no definite D call. Sequenced: blood, either unsorted or a sorted T cell fraction (not recorded which). The origin of this receptor is a male donor with ankylosing spondylitis or in good health (not recorded which). CDR3 bases: TGCGCCAGCAGTGTTCTATTCTCATCCTACGAGCAGTACGTC. Translated, it gives CASSVLFSSYEQYV.